This entry describes one T cell receptor (beta chain). This clonotype was counted once. Its binding antigen is unknown. Per-base quality was not reported, and no clone a single base away is much larger than it. This record comes from a study of post-analysis software for immune sequencing data (dated by TCRdb to 2014 to 2015). Background on the whole study: The recorded disease courses included relapsing-remitting, secondary progressive and progressive-relapsing multiple sclerosis, and some patients had no subtype annotation. The patient repertoires were compared against about a dozen previously published healthy control repertoires obtained from donors aged 6 to 25 years. A subset of samples was prepared in parallel using single-end sample barcoding, then pooled and co-amplified after Illumina adapter ligation. The paper as a whole reports these results and caveats: Patients showed significantly higher frequencies than controls for a handful of TRBV segments, among them TRBV5-6, TRBV5-1 and TRBV20-1. The multiple sclerosis patient group was slightly younger than the control group. Direct clustering with F measure revealed strong co-clustering of samples prepared in the same batch, which led to a batch-effect correction. Normalized Chao1 diversity was significantly lower in multiple sclerosis patients than controls, suggesting substantial peripheral T-cell clonal expansion.

Libraries were constructed by PCR. The instrument given in TCRdb is Illumina HiSeq 2500. To reduce PCR and sequencing biases, unique molecular identifiers were incorporated into the TCR beta cDNA libraries. Approximately 500,000 cDNA molecules were obtained per 1 to 10 million input T cells, so each molecule approximated one T cell. The patient libraries were prepared and sequenced with the same protocol used for the earlier healthy control dataset. Samples belonging to the same batch were prepared together, multiplexed and sequenced on a shared HiSeq lane. In the original analysis: MIGEC was used to process the raw barcoded reads, and molecular identifier groups with only a single read were discarded before consensus assembly and CDR3 extraction. VDJtools was used for post-analysis of the clonotype tables, with diversity normalized by down-sampling every dataset to the smallest sample size. Repertoire overlap clustering matched CDR3 amino acid but not nucleotide sequences to correct batch-related cross-sample contamination. TCRdb's own reprocessing of the public reads used fastp at Q25 and MiXCR and kept productive beta chains. Entries are consolidated by CDR3 protein sequence, retaining the most common genes and DNA. TCRdb, not the original authors, processed these V and J calls. In this sample the table shows 350,000 to 450,000 distinct CDR3 sequences, around a third of which occur a single time. The top ten clonotypes cover roughly an eighth of the sample.

To demonstrate the VDJtools post-analysis software, the study profiled TCR beta repertoires from the peripheral blood of about a dozen young patients with multiple sclerosis. Multiple sclerosis patients were children and adolescents aged 6 to 15 years. V ends up 4 bases short and J 6 bases short, with an unmatched junction base count of 10. The germline V gene supplies CDR1 SGHRS and CDR2 YFSETQ. Inclusive of the bounding cysteine and phenylalanine, the CDR3 is 14 residues long. Only the CDR3 DNA stays, 42 bases, in frame from base 1. The specimen was blood. The receptor was derived from a girl aged 5-17 years with multiple sclerosis. The V and J genes are TRBV5-1 and TRBJ2-7; 7 bases in the middle match TRBD2. The nucleotides read TGCGCCAGCAGCGCGGGGGACCCTTGGGGCGAGCAGTACTTC. It encodes CASSAGDPWGEQYF.